This T cell receptor (beta chain) was obtained from a study of cytomegalovirus exposure and HLA in healthy donors (dated by TCRdb to the late 2010s). Describing the broader study: In an earlier analysis of 450 to 750 of the donors, 276 Gb of sequence data and 100 million or so unique TCR beta sequences from approximately 180 million T cells were reported. Across around 400 genotyped donors of the cohort, an average of about 220,000 unique TCR beta nucleotide sequences per donor were sequenced, and about a sixth of those sequences were non-productive. The T cell repertoires of around 670 subjects were profiled by immunosequencing and related to cytomegalovirus serostatus. Besides the first cohort of approximately 710 subjects, a separate validation cohort made up of 90 to 150 different subjects was used. The aim of the study was to test whether cataloging public T cell receptors could identify signatures of past pathogen exposure. A handful of DR-DQ haplotypes were handled as single units for association and clustering because linkage in the cohort was strong. Of the roughly 400 genotyped donors, 81% were placed in the genetic ancestry cluster associated with self-reported Caucasian donors. About 300 gigabases of sequencing data and roughly 90 million unique TCR sequences were included in an early release covering 500 to 750 HLA-typed donors. To predict cytomegalovirus infection status, the study brought together high-throughput TCR immunosequencing, statistical association of individual TCRs with disease status, and machine learning. To study patterns of TCR occurrence, a later analysis re-analyzed previously published TCR beta repertoires from 666 donors and added high-resolution HLA genotyping. In the later analysis, no new phenotypic data were used to find candidate immune exposures; instead, reliance was placed on TCR beta sequences and their occurrence across donors. Donor age, sex, ethnicity and CMV serostatus were compiled together with the repertoire data. All discovery cohort repertoires had been generated using a single sequencing platform. The number of donors typed differed by locus, with roughly 629-640 for A, B, C, DRB1 and DQB1, around 560 for DQA1, 600 to 610 for DPA1, and 450 to 480 for DPB1. HLA typing included class I and class II loci at four-digit resolution. To decide whether each TCR beta V gene segment behaved as functional or pseudogenic, an earlier analysis of some 600 of the donors relied on high-throughput TCR beta sequencing. Genome-wide SNP genotypes for about 65% of the roughly 670 donors were used in a later genetic analysis, which treated that subset as a discovery cohort. General conclusions and limits of the study: CMV serostatus was the only immune exposure information available for the cohort. The classifier was reported to diagnose cytomegalovirus status with high specificity and sensitivity in both the original cohort and the validation cohort. The sequencing pipeline was judged likely to have produced a cluster of highly shared sequence variants as a technical artifact. In a later analysis, several top co-occurrence clusters were reported to appear linked to parvovirus B19, influenza, CMV and Epstein-Barr virus. Some 16 rarely observed V segments, including chromosome 9 orphons, were excluded from the earlier analysis of a few hundred of the donors because counts were too low. A further reported finding was that TCR beta sequences accurately predicted the HLA-A and HLA-B alleles for most subjects in the first cohort. This cohort had only TCR beta chains sequenced, and the lack of alpha or paired-chain data limited which features could be detected. Correlated functional status among segregating V segments might be attributable to linkage disequilibrium, but an unknown experimental factor could not be ruled out. In a later genetic analysis, fewer N-insertions in productive TCRs were reported among donors in an Asian-associated ancestry cluster than the roughly 700-donor mean. Compared with equally common non-associated chains, HLA-associated TCR beta chains in a later analysis were more clonally expanded and had lower generation probabilities. Roughly uniform sequencing depth across donors was assumed in presence/absence analyses, although this assumption may not hold. According to a later analysis, most CMV-associated TCR beta chains appeared to be HLA-restricted, and the HLA associations seemed to be driven largely by CMV exposure. Strong co-occurrence of HLA alleles, especially DR and DQ, made assigning TCR associations to individual alleles difficult. According to the authors, the approach could potentially be generalized to other disease states and immunological phenotypes. In vitro tests confirmed that a few of the cytomegalovirus-associated TCR beta chains recognize cytomegalovirus antigens. Most TCR sequences were seen in very few donors, while some public TCRs were found in many individuals. In a later analysis, around 15,000 TCR beta sequences were associated with specific HLA alleles at a false discovery rate of 0.05. According to a later analysis, TCR association rates differed among HLA loci, with DRB1 alleles showing the most associated TCRs and HLA-C alleles showing the fewest. Broadly in line with IMGT annotations, most TCR beta V segments showed up in productive rearrangements about 87% or about 30% of the time in an earlier analysis of 587 of the donors. In the study, some 180 TCR beta chains were listed as associated with cytomegalovirus. Some IMGT-functional V segments, including TRBV6-2 and TRBV6-3, could not be distinguished by the 87-base-pair reads and were therefore excluded. Because HLA typing was unavailable for some donors at each locus, only the typed subset was used in association tests. V-gene and J-gene trimming of TCR beta chains was associated with a missense DCLRE1C variant in a later genetic analysis, and the association was replicated in an independent cohort.

The method was the immunoSEQ multiplex PCR assay. For the multiplex PCR, a mixture combining 60 forward primers for TCR Vbeta segments and 13 reverse primers for TCR Jbeta segments was used. The CDR3 region of rearranged TCR beta genes was amplified from genomic DNA by a multiplex PCR assay. The amplified TCR beta libraries were sequenced on the Illumina HiSeq System as 87-base-pair reads. In the source study's methods: In a later analysis, tens of millions of unique TCR beta chains were counted across the roughly 670 repertoires, and approximately 11 million of these chains were shared by at least two donors. To remove PCR and sequencing errors, raw reads were error-corrected and collapsed into unique sequences using a nearest-neighbor algorithm that merged closely related sequences. V, D and J gene segments were assigned by aligning CDR3 sequences to IMGT reference sequences. For a sequence to be retained, a match of at least six nucleotides was required to both a V gene segment and a J gene segment. A rearrangement counted as productive if the CDR3 had no stop codons and remained in frame with V and J, and every other rearrangement counted as non-productive. CDR3 was defined according to IMGT convention as the region running from the second conserved V-encoded cysteine to the conserved J-encoded phenylalanine. In an earlier analysis of roughly 610 of the donors, sequences lacking an unambiguous match to a single V gene segment were excluded. In an earlier analysis of a few hundred of the donors, V segments were called functional above 56.7% productive rearrangements and were called segregating when the between-donor standard deviation exceeded 5%. A statistical classification framework was developed to diagnose cytomegalovirus status using the catalog of TCR beta chain sequences. In a later analysis, TCR nucleotide sequences were compared against IMGT/GENE-DB human TR gene sequences so that V and J genes could be assigned. In a later analysis, CDR3 sequences and most-parsimonious VDJ recombination scenarios were assigned using the TCRdist pipeline. In a later analysis, each TCR beta chain was defined by its CDR3 amino acid sequence together with its V-gene family, and reads without a unique V-gene family were excluded. A later analysis removed 600 or so highly shared, low-generation-probability nucleotide sequences to deal with suspected cross-contamination and a sequencing artifact. In a later analysis, a clonal expansion index was calculated for each public chain from normalized within-repertoire ranks of inferred template counts. In a later analysis, generation probabilities were computed using a VDJ recombination model fitted to out-of-frame rearrangements, and the results were checked against IGoR. A later analysis scored TCR-TCR, TCR-HLA and TCR-CMV co-occurrence with hypergeometric tests, applying a repertoire-size bias correction to TCR pairs. False discovery rates were estimated in a later analysis by permuting HLA or CMV assignments 20 times. In a later analysis, co-occurring TCRs were grouped with DBSCAN, and TCRdist sequence similarity was added when clustering was performed within HLA-allele-positive subsets. Repertoires with fewer than 30,000 or more than 120,000 public chains, plus five repertoires with anomalous nucleotide sharing, were excluded from co-occurrence clustering. TCRdb stores this immuneACCESS table with in-frame sequences only. Part of the clones is absent; in the studies checked, under half of the shortfall reflects unresolved V genes, and no reason is known for the rest. Clonal size and the V and J genes are those of that table, whereas D and trimming came from the DNA. In all, the sample holds about 55,000 clones, and roughly four fifths of those were seen once. Of the sample, roughly 1.5% is held by the ten largest clones.

At the junction V is shortened by 5 bases and J by 3 bases; bases outside the gene matches: 7. According to the germline V gene (reference sequence), CDR1 reads LNHDA and CDR2 reads SQIVND. The cysteine opens and the phenylalanine closes a CDR3 of 17 amino acids. CDR3 DNA is the only sequence kept; it has 51 bases, read in frame from the first base. A remark on this clone: What this receptor recognizes is not known. The record has no base qualities; no much larger clone is one base away.

In total, 666 healthy bone marrow donors made up the cohort. All cohort members were sampled while nominally healthy, although unrecorded immune exposures were likely present. The donor was CMV seronegative and was included in the group of about 350 seronegative cohort members. A peripheral blood sample was collected from each donor, and TCR beta sequencing was performed on peripheral blood mononuclear cells. Genomic DNA extraction from the blood cell samples was performed with the Qiagen DNeasy Blood Extraction Kit. Recombination linked TRBV19 to TRBJ2-1, with 13 bases aligning to TRBD2. The TCR sequence derives from a man between 25 and 39 years old in good health and CMV-seronegative. Source material: PBMCs. The CDR3 reads CASSGRTSGGFYNEQFF. The bases are TGTGCCAGTAGTGGGAGGACTAGCGGGGGATTCTACAATGAGCAGTTCTTC.